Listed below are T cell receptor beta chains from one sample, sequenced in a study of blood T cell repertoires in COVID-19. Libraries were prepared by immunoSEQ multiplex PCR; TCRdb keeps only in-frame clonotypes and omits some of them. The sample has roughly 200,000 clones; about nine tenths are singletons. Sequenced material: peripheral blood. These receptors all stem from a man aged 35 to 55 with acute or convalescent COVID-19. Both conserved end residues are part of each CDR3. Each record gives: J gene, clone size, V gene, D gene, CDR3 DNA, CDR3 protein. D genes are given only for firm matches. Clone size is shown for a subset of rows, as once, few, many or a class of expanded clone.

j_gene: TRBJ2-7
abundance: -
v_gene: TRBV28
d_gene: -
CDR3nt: TGTGCCAGCAGTTTAGGGGGGAGCTCCTACGAGCAGTACTTC
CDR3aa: CASSLGGSSYEQYF

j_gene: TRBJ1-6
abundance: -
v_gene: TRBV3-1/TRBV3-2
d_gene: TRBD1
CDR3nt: TGTGCCAGCAGCCACCACAGGGGGTCTTCCTATAATTCACCCCTCCACTTT
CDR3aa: CASSHHRGSSYNSPLHF

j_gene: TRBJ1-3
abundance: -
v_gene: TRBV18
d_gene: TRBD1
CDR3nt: TGTGCCAGCTCACCATCATGGGACAGAAGCTCTGGAAACACCATATATTTT
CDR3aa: CASSPSWDRSSGNTIYF

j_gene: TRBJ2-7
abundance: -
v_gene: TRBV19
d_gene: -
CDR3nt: TGTGCCAGTAGTATAGATCTCGGGACACGGACCTACGAGCAGTACTTC
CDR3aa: CASSIDLGTRTYEQYF

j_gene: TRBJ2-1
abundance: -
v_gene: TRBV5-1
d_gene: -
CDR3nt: TGCGCCAGCAGCTTGGTCTTGAACAAAGGGGGTGAGCAGTTCTTC
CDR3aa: CASSLVLNKGGEQFF

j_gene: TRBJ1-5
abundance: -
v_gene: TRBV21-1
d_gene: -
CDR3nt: TGTGCCAGCAGCCAAAGGGGGCCGTGGGGTCAGCCCCAGCATTTT
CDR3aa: CASSQRGPWGQPQHF

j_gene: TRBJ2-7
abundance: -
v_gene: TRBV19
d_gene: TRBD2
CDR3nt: TGTGCCAGTAGTACGGGACTATACGCGCGTCGGTACTTC
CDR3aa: CASSTGLYARRYF

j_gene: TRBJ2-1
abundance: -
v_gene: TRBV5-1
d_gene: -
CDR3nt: TGCGCCAGCAGCTCTCAGGTGATCTCCTACAATGAGCAGTTCTTC
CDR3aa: CASSSQVISYNEQFF

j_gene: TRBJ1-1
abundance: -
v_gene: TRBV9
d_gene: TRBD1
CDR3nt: TGTGCCAGCAGCGCCGAGCCGGGACAGGACACTGAAGCTTTCTTT
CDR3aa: CASSAEPGQDTEAFF

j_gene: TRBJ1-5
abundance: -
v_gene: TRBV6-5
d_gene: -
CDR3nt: TGTGCCAGCAGCGGGACTATAAGGCAGCCCCAGCATTTT
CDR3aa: CASSGTIRQPQHF

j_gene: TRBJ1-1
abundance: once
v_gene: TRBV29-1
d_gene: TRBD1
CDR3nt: TGCAGCGTTTCAGAGGGACAGGGCTTGGGAAAAGCTGAAGCTTTCTTT
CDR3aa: CSVSEGQGLGKAEAFF

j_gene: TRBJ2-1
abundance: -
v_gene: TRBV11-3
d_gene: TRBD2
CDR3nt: TGTGCCAGCAGCTTAGGGCGGACTAGCGGGACCGACAATGAGCAGTTCTTC
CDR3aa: CASSLGRTSGTDNEQFF

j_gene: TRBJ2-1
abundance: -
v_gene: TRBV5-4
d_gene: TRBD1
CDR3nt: TGTGCCAGCAGGTGGGACAGGGGCTACAATGAGCAGTTCTTC
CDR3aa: CASRWDRGYNEQFF

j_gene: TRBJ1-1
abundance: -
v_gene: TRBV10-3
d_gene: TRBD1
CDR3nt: TGTGCCATCAGTGCCGGACAGGGGGGGACTGAAGCTTTCTTT
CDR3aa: CAISAGQGGTEAFF

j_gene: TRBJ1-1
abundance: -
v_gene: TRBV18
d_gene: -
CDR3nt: TGTGCCAGTTCCTCGGCGTCTAGTGGCACTGAAGCTTTCTTT
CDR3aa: CASSSASSGTEAFF

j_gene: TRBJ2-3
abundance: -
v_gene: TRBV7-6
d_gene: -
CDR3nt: TGTGCCAGCAGCTTCCAAACAGGGCATGAGGATACGCAGTATTTT
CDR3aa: CASSFQTGHEDTQYF

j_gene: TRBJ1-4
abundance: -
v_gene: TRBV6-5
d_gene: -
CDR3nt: TGTGCCAGTTCGGGGGTTGCAACTAATGAAAAACTGTTTTTT
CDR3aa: CASSGVATNEKLFF

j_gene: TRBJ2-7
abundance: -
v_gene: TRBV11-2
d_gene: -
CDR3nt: TGTGCCAGCAGCTTGTTGCCGGGGGGCCCCCCGTACGAGCAGTACTTC
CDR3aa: CASSLLPGGPPYEQYF

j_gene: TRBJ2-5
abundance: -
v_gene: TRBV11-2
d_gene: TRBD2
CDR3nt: TGTGCCAGCAGCTTAGTTCGAGCGGGGGGTTCGGTGGCGGAGACCCAGTACTTC
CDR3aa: CASSLVRAGGSVAETQYF

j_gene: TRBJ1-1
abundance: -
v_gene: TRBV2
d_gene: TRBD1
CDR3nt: TGTGCCAGCAGTGGGACAGGGGGGGACACTGAAGCTTTCTTT
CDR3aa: CASSGTGGDTEAFF

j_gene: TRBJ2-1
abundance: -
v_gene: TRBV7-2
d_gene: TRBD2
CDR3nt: TGTGCCAGCAGCCGTATAGCGGGGGGGCGGGACAATGAGCAGTTCTTC
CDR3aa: CASSRIAGGRDNEQFF

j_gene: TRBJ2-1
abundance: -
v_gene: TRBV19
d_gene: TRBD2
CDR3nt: TGTGCCAGTAGAGGGTGGGGACTAGGCCAGTCTGAGCAGTTCTTC
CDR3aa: CASRGWGLGQSEQFF

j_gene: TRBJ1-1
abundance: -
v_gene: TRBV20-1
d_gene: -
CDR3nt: TGCAGTGCTAGAGACTCTGAAGCTTTCTTT
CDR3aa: CSARDSEAFF

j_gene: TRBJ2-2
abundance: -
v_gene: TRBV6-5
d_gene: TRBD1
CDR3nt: TGTGCCAGCAGTTACCTACAGGGGGGCACCGGGGAGCTGTTTTTT
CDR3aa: CASSYLQGGTGELFF

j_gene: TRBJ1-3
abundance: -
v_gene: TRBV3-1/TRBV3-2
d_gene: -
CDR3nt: TGTGCCAGCAGCTCCCGCGGGGGCTCTGGAAACACCATATATTTT
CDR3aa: CASSSRGGSGNTIYF

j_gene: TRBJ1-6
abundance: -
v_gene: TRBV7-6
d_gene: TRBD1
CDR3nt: TGTGCCAGCAGCGGGGGTGGGGGACAGCTTAATTCACCCCTCCACTTT
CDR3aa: CASSGGGGQLNSPLHF

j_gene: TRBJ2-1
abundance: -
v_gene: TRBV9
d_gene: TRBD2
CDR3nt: TGTGCCAGCAGCGATCCGCGGGGGAGCTCCTACAATGAGCAGTTCTTC
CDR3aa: CASSDPRGSSYNEQFF

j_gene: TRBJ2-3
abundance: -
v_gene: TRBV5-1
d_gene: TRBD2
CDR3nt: TGCGCCAGCAGCTCCTGGACTAGCGGGGGCACAGATACGCAGTATTTT
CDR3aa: CASSSWTSGGTDTQYF

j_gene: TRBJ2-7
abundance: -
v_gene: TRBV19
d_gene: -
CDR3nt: TGTGCCAGTAGTATAGCGGCAGGGGTCGAGCAGTACTTC
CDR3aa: CASSIAAGVEQYF

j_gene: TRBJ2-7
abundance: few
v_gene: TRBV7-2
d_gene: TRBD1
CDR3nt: TGTGCCAGCAGCTTAGCCCCGACAGGGACCACCTACGAGCAGTACTTC
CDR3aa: CASSLAPTGTTYEQYF

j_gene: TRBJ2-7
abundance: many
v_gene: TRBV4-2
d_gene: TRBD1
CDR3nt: TGTGCCAGCAGCCAAGATCTTTCCGGGACAGGGGACTACGAGCAGTACTTC
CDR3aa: CASSQDLSGTGDYEQYF

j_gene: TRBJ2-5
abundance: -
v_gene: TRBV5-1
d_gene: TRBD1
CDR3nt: TGCGCCAGCACCCGCGACAGGGAAGAGACCCAGTACTTC
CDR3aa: CASTRDREETQYF

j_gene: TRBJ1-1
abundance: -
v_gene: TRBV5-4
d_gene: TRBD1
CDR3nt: TGTGCCAGCAGCGGGACAGGGGTCACTGAAGCTTTCTTT
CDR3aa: CASSGTGVTEAFF

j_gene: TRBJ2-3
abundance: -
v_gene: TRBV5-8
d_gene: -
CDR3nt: TGTGCCAGCAGCTTGGGCAGGACTCCCCGCGGTACTAGCACAGATACGCAGTATTTT
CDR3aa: CASSLGRTPRGTSTDTQYF

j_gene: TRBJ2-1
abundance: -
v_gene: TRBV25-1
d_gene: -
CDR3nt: TGTGCCAGCAGTCCAATCGGGCAGGGGAGAGGGAATGAGCAGTTCTTC
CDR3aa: CASSPIGQGRGNEQFF

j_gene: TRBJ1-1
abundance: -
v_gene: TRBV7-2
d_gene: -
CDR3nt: TGTGCCAGCAAGCCGGGTATGTTCGTCACTGAAGCTTTCTTT
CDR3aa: CASKPGMFVTEAFF

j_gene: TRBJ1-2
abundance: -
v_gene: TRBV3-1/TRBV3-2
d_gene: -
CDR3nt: TGTGCCAGCAGCCCGGCCGGACAGATCTATGGCTACACCTTC
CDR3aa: CASSPAGQIYGYTF

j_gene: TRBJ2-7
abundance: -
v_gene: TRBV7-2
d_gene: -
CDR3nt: TGTGCCAGCAGCCCAAGCGCCCCCCACAGGGAGCAGTACTTC
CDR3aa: CASSPSAPHREQYF

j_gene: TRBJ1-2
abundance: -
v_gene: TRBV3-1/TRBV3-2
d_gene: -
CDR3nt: TGTGCCAGCAGCGCCCAGGCGGGCTACACCTTC
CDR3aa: CASSAQAGYTF

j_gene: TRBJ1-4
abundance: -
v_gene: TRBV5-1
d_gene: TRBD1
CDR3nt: TGCGCCAGCCGACAGGGACAAGCCGAAAAACTGTTTTTT
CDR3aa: CASRQGQAEKLFF

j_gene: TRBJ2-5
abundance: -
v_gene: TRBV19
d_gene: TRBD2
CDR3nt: TGTGCCAGTAGTATTAGCGGGGGACAGACTCAAGAGACCCAGTACTTC
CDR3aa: CASSISGGQTQETQYF

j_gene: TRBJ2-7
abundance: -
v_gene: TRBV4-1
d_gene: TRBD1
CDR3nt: TGCGCCAGCAGCCTACGACAGGGCCCCTACGAGCAGTACTTC
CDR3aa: CASSLRQGPYEQYF

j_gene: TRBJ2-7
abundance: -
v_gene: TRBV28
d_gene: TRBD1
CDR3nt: TGTGCCAGCAGGCCGACAGGGGCGCACTACGAGCAGTACTTC
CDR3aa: CASRPTGAHYEQYF